This T cell receptor (beta chain) was captured by sequencing in a study of T-cell memory formation after mild COVID-19. Study conclusions and caveats: CD4/CD8 balance characterized clones contracting day 15 to 85, and CD4+ skew characterized later expanders. Clones which contracted sat mainly in CM and EM if CD4+, and in EMRA if CD8+.

Notes on this clonotype: Its antigen is still unknown.

CDR1 LGHNA and CDR2 YSLEER come from the germline V gene. This CDR3 is built from 19 residues. After removal of 3 bases from V and 7 bases from J, the junction contained 21 bases not matched to a gene. 5'RACE primed from the constant segment yielded TCR alpha and TCR beta cDNA libraries bearing sample barcodes and UMIs. TCRdb redid the calling of the 5' RACE reads with MiXCR, one entry per CDR3 protein. The sample consists of fewer than 60,000 distinct CDR3 sequences, 25% to 30% of them appearing once. The TCR sequence derives from a man aged 18-30 years who had mild COVID-19 (a few samples of this study predate the infection). Cell type and time point are not known. Sequenced input: PBMCs or a T cell subset sorted from them (not recorded which). The J gene is TRBJ2-7, the V gene TRBV4-3; 10 positions agree with TRBD1. The CDR3 sequence is CASSQERNRDRGQFGEQYF. CDR3 DNA sequence: TGCGCCAGCAGCCAGGAGCGAAATCGGGACAGGGGCCAATTTGGTGAGCAGTACTTC.